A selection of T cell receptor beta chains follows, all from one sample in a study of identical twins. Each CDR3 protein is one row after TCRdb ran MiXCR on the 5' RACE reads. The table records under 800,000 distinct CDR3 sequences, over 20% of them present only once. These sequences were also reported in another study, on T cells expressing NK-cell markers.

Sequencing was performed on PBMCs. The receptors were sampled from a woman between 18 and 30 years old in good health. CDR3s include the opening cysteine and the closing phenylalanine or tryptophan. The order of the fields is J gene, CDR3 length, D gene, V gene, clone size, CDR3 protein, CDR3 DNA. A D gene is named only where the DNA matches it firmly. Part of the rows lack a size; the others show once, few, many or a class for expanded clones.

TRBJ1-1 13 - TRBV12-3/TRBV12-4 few CASSFKVDTEAFF TGTGCCAGCAGTTTTAAGGTGGACACTGAAGCTTTCTTT
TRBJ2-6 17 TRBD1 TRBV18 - CASSPSRDSSGANVLTF TGTGCCAGCTCACCGTCCAGGGACAGCTCTGGGGCCAACGTCCTGACTTTC
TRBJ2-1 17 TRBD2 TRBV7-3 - CASSLRASGGSYNEQFF TGTGCCAGCAGCTTAAGGGCTAGCGGGGGGTCGTACAATGAGCAGTTCTTC
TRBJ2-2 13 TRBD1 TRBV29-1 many CSVWTGGTGELFF TGCAGCGTCTGGACAGGGGGTACCGGGGAGCTGTTTTTT
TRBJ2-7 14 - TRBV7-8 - CASSYPGLHYEQYF TGTGCCAGCAGCTACCCGGGACTCCACTACGAGCAGTACTTC
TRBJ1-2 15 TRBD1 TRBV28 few CASSSRTGDGYGYTF TGTGCCAGCAGTTCAAGGACAGGGGACGGATATGGCTACACCTTC
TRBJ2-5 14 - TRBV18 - CASSSTGLQETQYF TGTGCCAGCTCATCAACAGGGCTCCAAGAGACCCAGTACTTC
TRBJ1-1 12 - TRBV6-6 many CASERGSTEAFF TGTGCCAGCGAGAGGGGGTCCACTGAAGCTTTCTTT
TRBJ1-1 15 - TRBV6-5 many CASSYSRVLNTEAFF TGTGCCAGCAGTTACTCGAGAGTCCTGAACACTGAAGCTTTCTTT
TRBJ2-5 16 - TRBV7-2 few CASSSQRYRNVETQYF TGTGCCAGCAGCTCGCAGAGGTACAGGAACGTCGAGACCCAGTACTTC